Each of the 5 T cell receptor beta chains below was sequenced from the same sample in a study of cytomegalovirus exposure and HLA in healthy donors. The PCR was carried out with 60 Vbeta primers and 13 Jbeta primers. Clones were read by immunoSEQ multiplex PCR, and TCRdb kept only the in-frame ones, dropping some. The table shows roughly 190,000 clones, with more than 70% occurring only once. Specimen: PBMCs. The receptors come from a man aged 35 to 55 in good health and CMV-seropositive.

V usage is TRBV28 and J usage is TRBJ2-5; 8 nucleotides agree with TRBD2. The DNA matches TRBJ2-7 better at its end, which makes the J call doubtful. Germline V lookup: CDR1 MDHEN, CDR2 SYDVKM. This CDR3 is built from 13 residues. The CDR3 protein is CASISGGSYEQYF. The CDR3 DNA reads TGTGCCAGCATCTCGGGGGGGTCCTACGAGCAGTACTTC.

The rearrangement links TRBV6-5 to TRBJ2-7; maybe TRBD1 (5 bases). Germline CDR1 and CDR2: MNHEY and SVGAGI. Trimming removed 6 bases from V and 3 bases from J, with 12 bases in between. This CDR3 has 13 amino acids. CDR3 nucleotides: TGTGCCAGCAGAGACAGCGCTTACTACGAGCAGTACTTC. This codes for CASRDSAYYEQYF.

About this clone: A junction boundary mismatches the germline segment, possibly from a read error. The chain joins TRBV27 to TRBJ2-7; weak D call: TRBD2 (6 bases). Germline V gene sequence: CDR1 MNHEY, CDR2 SMNVEV (reference sequence). This CDR3 comprises 13 residues. The CDR3 here is CASSAQLAGVPFF. CDR3 in DNA: TGTGCCAGCAGTGCCCAACTAGCTGGGGTGCCGTTCTTC.

The chain couples TRBV5-8 to TRBJ2-5; no firm D call. Looked up from germline, CDR1 is SGHTS and CDR2 is YDEGEE. The CDR3 sequence is 12 residues long. V shed 4 bases and J shed 5 bases, with 9 bases lying between them. The CDR3: CASSLSWETQYF. DNA for the CDR3: TGTGCCAGCAGCCTATCATGGGAGACCCAGTACTTC.

This chain links TRBV27 with TRBJ2-7; 7 nucleotides line up with TRBD2. This CDR3 has 14 amino acids. The germline gives CDR1 MNHEY, CDR2 SMNVEV (reference sequence). V was clipped by 6 bases and J by 1 base; unmatched bases: 6. The CDR3 loop reads CASRSGTTSYEQYF. The CDR3, as DNA: TGTGCCAGCAGGAGCGGGACGACTTCCTACGAGCAGTACTTC.